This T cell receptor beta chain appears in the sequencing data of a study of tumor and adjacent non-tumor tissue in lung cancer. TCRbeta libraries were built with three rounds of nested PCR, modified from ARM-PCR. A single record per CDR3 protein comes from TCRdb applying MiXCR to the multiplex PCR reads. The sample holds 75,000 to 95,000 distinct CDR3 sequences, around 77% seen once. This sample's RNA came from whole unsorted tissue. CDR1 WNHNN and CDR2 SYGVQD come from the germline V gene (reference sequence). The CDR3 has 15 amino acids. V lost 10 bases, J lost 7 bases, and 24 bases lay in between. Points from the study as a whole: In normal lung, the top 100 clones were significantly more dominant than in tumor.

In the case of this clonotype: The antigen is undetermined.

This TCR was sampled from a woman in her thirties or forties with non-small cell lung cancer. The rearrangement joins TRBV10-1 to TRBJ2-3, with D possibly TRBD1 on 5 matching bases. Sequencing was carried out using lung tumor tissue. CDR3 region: CAIRAQGSNQNTQYF. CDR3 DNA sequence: TGCGCCATCAGGGCACAAGGAAGCAATCAAAATACGCAGTATTTT.